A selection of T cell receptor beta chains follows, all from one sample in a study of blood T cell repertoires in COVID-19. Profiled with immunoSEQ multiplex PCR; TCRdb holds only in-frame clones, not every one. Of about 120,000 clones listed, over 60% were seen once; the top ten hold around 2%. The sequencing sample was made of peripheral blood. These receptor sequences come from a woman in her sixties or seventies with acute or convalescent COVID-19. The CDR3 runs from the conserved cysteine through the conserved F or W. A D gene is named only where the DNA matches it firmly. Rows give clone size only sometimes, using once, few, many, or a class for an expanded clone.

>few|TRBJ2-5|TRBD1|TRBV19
TGTGCCAGTAGTAGACAGGGAGAGACCCAGTACTTC
CASSRQGETQYF
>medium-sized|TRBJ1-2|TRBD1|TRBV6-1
TGTGCCAGCAGTGAAGGCAGGGGGAACTATGGCTACACCTTC
CASSEGRGNYGYTF
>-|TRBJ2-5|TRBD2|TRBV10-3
TGTGCCATCAGTGCGACTAGCGGGCTCGGAGAGACCCAGTACTTC
CAISATSGLGETQYF
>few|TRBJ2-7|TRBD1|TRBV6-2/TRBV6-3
TGTGCCAGCAGTTCTAACGACAGGGGCTACGAGCAGTACTTC
CASSSNDRGYEQYF
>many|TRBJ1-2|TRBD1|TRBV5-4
TGTGCCAGCAAACCCGGGACAGGGGTCGGCTACACCTTC
CASKPGTGVGYTF
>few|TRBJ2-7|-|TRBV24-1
TGTGCCACCAGTGACGGGAACGTCCCCTACGAGCAGTACTTC
CATSDGNVPYEQYF
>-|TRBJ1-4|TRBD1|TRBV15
TGTGCCACCAGCAGAGTGGGACAGGAACATGAAAAACTGTTTTTT
CATSRVGQEHEKLFF
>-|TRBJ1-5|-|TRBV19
TGTGCCAGTAGTATTCGGACAGATCAGCCCCAGCATTTT
CASSIRTDQPQHF
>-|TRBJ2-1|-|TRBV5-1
TGCGCCAGCAGCTTGTCCGGGAGAGGGTTTGAAAATGAGCAGTTCTTC
CASSLSGRGFENEQFF
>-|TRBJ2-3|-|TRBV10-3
TGTGCCATCAGTGCGGGGACAATCACAGATACGCAGTATTTT
CAISAGTITDTQYF
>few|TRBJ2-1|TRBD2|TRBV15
TGTGCCACCAGCAACCTAGCGGGCTCCTACAATGAGCAGTTCTTC
CATSNLAGSYNEQFF
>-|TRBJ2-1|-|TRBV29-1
TGCAGCGTTGCCTACCGCGACTACAATGAGCAGTTCTTC
CSVAYRDYNEQFF
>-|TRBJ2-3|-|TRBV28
TGTGCCAGCAGTTTTTCCGGGAAGGTTCAGGATACGCAGTATTTT
CASSFSGKVQDTQYF
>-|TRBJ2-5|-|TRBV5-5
TGTGCCAGCAGCTCCCTCGGGGGTCAAGAGACCCAGTACTTC
CASSSLGGQETQYF
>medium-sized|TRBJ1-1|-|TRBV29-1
TGCAGCGGCGGACAGCCGAACACTGAAGCTTTCTTT
CSGGQPNTEAFF
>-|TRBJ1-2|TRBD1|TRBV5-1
TGCGCCAGCAGCTTGGCCGGCACCGGGACAGGGGGAGGAAAATATGGCTACACCTTC
CASSLAGTGTGGGKYGYTF
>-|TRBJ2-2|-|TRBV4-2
TGTGCCAGCAGCCAAGGAACTGCTACCGGGGAGCTGTTTTTT
CASSQGTATGELFF
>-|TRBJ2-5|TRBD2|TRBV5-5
TGTGCCAGCAGCACACTAGCGGGGGGGCATGAGACCCAGTACTTC
CASSTLAGGHETQYF
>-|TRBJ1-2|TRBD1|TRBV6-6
TGTGCCAGCAGTCCTCCAGACAGGGTCTATGGCTACACCTTC
CASSPPDRVYGYTF
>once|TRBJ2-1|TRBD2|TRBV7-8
TGTGCCAGCAGTGAAATCCGGACTAGCAAGAACAATGAGCAGTTCTTC
CASSEIRTSKNNEQFF
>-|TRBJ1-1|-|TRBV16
TGTGCCAGCAGCCAAACACAAGTTGGGAACACTGAAGCTTTCTTT
CASSQTQVGNTEAFF
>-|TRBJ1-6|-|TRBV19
TGTGCCAGTAGTATGAGTTTGGGGGGATTCAATTCACCCCTCCACTTT
CASSMSLGGFNSPLHF
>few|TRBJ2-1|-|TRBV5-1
TGCGCCAGCAGCTCCCGGGACAAAACCTACAATGAGCAGTTCTTC
CASSSRDKTYNEQFF
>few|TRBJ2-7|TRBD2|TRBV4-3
TGCGCCAGCAGCCTGGGACTAGACCTTACCTACGAGCAGTACTTC
CASSLGLDLTYEQYF
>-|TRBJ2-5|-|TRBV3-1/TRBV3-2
TGTGCCAGCAGCCAAGGGGTCGGGGAGACCCAGTACTTC
CASSQGVGETQYF
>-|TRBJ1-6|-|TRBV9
TGTGCCAGCAGCGCCCGAGAAACGGATTCACCCCTCCACTTT
CASSARETDSPLHF
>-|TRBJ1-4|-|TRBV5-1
TGCGCCAGCAGCTTGGGTGTACCTACAACTAATGAAAAACTGTTTTTT
CASSLGVPTTNEKLFF
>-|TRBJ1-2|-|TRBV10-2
TGCGCCAGCATGAAAGGGGTCGGCTACACCTTC
CASMKGVGYTF
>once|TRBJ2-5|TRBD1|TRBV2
TGTGCCAGCAGCCCCGGGACAGGGGAACGCGAGACCCAGTACTTC
CASSPGTGERETQYF
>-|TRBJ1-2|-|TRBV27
TGTGCCAGCAGTTTAAGAATCGGGGGGAGGGGCTACACCTTC
CASSLRIGGRGYTF
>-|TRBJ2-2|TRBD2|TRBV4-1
TGCGCCAGCAGCCCCCTAGGGACTAGCGGGCCGAACACCGGGGAGCTGTTTTTT
CASSPLGTSGPNTGELFF
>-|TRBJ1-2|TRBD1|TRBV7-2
TGTGCCAGCTCCCCGGGACAGGGAAGGTATGGCTACACCTTC
CASSPGQGRYGYTF